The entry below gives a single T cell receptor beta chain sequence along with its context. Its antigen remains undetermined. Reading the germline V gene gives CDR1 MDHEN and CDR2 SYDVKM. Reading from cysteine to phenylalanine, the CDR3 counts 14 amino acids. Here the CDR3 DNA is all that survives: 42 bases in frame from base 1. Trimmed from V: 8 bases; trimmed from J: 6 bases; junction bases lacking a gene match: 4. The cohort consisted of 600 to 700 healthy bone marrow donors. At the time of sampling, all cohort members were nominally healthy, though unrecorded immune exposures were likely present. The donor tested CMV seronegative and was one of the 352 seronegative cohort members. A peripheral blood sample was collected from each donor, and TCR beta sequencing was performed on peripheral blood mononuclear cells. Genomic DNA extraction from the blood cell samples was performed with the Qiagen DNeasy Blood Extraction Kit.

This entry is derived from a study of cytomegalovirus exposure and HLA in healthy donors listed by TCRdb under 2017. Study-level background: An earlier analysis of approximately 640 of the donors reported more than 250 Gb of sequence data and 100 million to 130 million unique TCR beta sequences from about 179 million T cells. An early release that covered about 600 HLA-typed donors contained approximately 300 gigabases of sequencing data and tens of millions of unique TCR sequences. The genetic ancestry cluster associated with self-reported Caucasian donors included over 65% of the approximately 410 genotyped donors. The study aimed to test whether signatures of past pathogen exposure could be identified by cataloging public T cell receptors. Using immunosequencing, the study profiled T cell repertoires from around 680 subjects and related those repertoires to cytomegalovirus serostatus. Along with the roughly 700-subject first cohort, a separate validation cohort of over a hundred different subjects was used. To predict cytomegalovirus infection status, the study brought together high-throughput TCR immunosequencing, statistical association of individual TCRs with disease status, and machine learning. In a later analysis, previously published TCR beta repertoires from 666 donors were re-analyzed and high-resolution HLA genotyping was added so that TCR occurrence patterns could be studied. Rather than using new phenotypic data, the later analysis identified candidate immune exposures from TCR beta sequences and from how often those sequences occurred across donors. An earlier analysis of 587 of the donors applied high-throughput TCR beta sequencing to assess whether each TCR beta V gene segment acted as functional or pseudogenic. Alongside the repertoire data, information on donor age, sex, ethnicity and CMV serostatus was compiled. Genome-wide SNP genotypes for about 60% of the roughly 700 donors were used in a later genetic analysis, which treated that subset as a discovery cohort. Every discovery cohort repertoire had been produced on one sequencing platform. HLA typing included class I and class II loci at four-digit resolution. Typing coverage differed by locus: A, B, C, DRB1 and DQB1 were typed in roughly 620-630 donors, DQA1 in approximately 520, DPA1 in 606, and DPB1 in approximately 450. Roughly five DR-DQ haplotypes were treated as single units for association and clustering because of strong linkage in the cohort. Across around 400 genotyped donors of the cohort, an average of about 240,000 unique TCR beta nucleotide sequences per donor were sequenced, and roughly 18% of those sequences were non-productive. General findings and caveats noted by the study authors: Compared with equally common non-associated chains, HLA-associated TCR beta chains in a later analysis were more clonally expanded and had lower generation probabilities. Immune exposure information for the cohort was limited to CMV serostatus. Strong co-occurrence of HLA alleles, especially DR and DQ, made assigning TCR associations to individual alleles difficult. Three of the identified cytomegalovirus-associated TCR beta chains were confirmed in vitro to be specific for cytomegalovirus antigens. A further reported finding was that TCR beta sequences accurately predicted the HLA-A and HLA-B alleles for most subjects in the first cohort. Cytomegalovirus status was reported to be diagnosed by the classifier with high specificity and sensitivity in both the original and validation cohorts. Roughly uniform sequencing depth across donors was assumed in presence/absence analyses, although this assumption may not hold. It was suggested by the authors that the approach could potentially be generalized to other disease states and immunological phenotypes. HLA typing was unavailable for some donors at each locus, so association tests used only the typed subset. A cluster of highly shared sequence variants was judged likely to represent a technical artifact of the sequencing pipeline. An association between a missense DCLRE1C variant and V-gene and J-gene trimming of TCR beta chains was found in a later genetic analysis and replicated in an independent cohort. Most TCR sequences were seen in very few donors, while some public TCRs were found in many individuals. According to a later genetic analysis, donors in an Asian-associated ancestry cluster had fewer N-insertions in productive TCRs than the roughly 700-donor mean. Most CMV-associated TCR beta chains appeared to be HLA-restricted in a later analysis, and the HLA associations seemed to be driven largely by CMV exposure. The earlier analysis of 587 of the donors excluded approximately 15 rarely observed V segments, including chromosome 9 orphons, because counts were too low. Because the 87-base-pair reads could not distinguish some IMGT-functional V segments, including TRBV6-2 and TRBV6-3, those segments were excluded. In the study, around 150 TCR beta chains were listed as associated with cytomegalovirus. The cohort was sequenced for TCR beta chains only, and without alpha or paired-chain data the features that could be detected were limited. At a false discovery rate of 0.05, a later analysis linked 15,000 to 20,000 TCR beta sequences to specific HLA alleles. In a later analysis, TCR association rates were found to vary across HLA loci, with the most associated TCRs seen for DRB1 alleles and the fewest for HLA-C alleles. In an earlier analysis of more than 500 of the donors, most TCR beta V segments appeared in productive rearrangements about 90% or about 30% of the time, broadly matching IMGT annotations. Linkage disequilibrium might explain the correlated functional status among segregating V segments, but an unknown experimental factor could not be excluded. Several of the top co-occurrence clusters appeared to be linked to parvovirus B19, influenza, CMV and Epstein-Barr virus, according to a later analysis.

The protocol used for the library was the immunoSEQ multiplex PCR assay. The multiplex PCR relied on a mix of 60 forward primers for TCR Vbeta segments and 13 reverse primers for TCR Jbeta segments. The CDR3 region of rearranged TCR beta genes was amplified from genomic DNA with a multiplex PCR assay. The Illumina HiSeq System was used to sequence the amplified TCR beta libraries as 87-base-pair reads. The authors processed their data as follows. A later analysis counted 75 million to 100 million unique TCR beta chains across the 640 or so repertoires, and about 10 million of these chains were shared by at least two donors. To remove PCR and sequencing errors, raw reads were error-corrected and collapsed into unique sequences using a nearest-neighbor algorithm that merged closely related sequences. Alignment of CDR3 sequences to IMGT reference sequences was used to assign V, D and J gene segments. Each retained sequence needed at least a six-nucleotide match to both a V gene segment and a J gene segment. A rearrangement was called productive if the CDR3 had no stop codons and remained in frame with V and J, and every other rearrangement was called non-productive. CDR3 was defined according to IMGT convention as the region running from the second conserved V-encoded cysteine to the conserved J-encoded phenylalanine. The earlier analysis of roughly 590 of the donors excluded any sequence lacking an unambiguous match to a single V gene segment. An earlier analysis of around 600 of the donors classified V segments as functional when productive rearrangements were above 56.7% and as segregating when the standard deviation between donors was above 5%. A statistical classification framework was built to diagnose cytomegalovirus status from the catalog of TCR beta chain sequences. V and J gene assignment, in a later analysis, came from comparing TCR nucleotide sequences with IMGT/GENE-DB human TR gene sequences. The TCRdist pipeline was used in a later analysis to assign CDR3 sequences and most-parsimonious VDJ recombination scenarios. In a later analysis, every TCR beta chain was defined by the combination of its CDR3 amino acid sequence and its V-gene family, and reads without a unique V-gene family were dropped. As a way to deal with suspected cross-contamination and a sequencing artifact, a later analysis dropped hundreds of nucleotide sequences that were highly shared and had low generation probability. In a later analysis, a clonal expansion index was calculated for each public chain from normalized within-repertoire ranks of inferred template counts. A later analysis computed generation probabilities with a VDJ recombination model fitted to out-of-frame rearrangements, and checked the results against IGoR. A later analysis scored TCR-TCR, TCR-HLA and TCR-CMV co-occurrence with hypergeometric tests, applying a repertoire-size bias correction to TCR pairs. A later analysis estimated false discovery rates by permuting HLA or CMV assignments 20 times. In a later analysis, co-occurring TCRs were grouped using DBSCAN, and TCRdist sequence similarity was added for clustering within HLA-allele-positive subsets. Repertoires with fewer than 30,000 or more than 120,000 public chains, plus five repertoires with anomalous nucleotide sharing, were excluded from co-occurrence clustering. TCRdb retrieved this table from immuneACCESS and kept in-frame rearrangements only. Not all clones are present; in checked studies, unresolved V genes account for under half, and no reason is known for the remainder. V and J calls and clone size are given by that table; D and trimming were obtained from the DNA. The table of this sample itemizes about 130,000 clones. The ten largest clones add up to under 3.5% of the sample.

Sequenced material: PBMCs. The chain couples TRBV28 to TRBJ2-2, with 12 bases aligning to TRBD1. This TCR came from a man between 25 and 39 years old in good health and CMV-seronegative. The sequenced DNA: TGTGCCAGCGGGAGGGACAGGGGGCCCGGGGAGCTGTTTTTT. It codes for CASGRDRGPGELFF.